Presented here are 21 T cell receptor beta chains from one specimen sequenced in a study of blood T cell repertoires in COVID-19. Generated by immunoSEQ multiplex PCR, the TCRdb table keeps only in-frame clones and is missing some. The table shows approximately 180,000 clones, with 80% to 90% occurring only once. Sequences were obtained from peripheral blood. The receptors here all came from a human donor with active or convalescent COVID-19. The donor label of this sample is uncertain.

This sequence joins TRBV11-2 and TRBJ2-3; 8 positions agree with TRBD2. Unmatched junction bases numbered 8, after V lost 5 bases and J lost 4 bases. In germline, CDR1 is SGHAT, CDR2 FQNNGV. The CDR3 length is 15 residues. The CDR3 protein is CASSRPGLGADTQYF. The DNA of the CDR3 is TGTGCCAGCAGCCGGCCGGGACTAGGAGCAGATACGCAGTATTTT.

As DNA, the CDR3 is TGTGCCAGCAGACCCTACAAGGGGGACACTGAAGCTTTCTTT. Encoded protein: CASRPYKGDTEAFF. The gene calls are TRBV6-5 and TRBJ1-1; D is possibly TRBD1 (6 bases). CDR3 length: 14 residues. Germline V gene sequence: CDR1 MNHEY, CDR2 SVGAGI. V was trimmed by 6 bases and J by 3 bases, leaving 14 bases between them.

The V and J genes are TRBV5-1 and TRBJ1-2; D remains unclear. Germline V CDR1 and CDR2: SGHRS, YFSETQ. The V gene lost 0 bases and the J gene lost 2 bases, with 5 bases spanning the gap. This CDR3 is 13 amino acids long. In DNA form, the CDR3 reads TGCGCCAGCAGCTTGGACGGGAACTATGGCTACACCTTC. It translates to CASSLDGNYGYTF.

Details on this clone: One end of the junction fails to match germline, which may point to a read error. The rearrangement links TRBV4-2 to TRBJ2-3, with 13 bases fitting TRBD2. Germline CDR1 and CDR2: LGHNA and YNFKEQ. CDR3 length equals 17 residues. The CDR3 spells CASSLGTSGTYTDTQCF. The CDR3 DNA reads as TGTGCCAGCAGTCTTGGGACTAGCGGGACATACACAGATACGCAGTGTTTT.

The CDR3, as DNA: TGTGCCAGCGCGGTGGCTGGGACAGGGGGCAATGAGCAGTTCTTC. It yields the protein CASAVAGTGGNEQFF. The gene calls are TRBV6-5 and TRBJ2-1, with TRBD1 matching 11 bases. The V gene end was trimmed by 8 bases and the J gene end by 6 bases; junction bases not matched to a gene: 9. Germline V gives CDR1 MNHEY, CDR2 SVGAGI. The CDR3 runs to 15 residues.

This CDR3 reads CASSLDGPEQYF. CDR3 bases: TGTGCCAGCAGCTTAGATGGCCCCGAGCAGTACTTC. This chain links TRBV11-2 with TRBJ2-7, with D hard to call. Germline V CDR1 and CDR2: SGHAT, FQNNGV. The germline V and J ends were trimmed by 0 bases and 6 bases, with 6 bases remaining between them. This CDR3 region has 12 residues.

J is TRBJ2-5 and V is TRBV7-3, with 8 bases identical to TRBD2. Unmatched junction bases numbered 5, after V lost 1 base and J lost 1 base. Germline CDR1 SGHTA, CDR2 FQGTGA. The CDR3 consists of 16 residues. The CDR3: CASSLKSGGFQETQYF. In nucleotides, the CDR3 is TGTGCCAGCAGCTTAAAGAGCGGGGGCTTCCAAGAGACCCAGTACTTC.

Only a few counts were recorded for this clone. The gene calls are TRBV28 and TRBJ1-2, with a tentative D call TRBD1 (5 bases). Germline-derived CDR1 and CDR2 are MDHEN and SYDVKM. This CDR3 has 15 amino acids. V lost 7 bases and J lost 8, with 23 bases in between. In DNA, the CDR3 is TGTGCCAGCACCCTAGGCGGAGGGGAGTGGGAGGGCTACACCTTC. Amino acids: CASTLGGGEWEGYTF.

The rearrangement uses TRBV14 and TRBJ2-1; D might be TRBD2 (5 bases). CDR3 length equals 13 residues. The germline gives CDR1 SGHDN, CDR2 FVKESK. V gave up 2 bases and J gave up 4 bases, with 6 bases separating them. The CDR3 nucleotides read TGTGCCAGCAGCCAACGGGGATACAATGAGCAGTTCTTC. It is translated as CASSQRGYNEQFF. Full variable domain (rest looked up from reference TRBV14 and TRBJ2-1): EAGVTQFPSHSVIEKGQTVTLRCDPISGHDNLYWYRRVMGKEIKFLLHFVKESKQDESGMPNNRFLAERTGGTYSTLKVQPAELEDSGVYFCASSQRGYNEQFFGPGTRLTVL.

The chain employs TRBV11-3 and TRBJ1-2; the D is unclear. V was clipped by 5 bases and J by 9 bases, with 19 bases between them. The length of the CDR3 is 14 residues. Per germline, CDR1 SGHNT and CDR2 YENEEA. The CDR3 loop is CASSPRGLLGSYTF. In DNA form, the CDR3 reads TGTGCCAGCAGCCCTAGAGGGCTACTCGGGAGCTACACCTTC.

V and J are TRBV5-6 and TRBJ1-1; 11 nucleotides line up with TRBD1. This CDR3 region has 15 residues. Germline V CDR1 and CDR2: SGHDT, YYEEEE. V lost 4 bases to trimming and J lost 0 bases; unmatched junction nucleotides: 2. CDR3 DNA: TGTGCCAGCAGCCGGGGACAGGGGGTGAACACTGAAGCTTTCTTT. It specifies CASSRGQGVNTEAFF.

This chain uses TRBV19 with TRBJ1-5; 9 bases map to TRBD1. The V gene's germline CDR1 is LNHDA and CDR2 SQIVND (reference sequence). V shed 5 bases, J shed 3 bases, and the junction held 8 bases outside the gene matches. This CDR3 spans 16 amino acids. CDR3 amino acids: CASSSTGTGFNQPQHF. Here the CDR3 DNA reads TGTGCCAGTAGTTCGACCGGGACAGGGTTCAATCAGCCCCAGCATTTT.

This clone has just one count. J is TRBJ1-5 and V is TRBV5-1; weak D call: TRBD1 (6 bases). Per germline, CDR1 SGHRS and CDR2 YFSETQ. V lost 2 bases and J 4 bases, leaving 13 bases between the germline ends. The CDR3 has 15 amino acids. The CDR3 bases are TGCGCCAGCAGCTTTGACGGGACAAAAAATCAGCCCCAGCATTTT. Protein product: CASSFDGTKNQPQHF.

CDR3 in amino acids: CASSDPGQGRQPQHF. CDR3 DNA: TGTGCCAGCAGTGATCCGGGACAGGGTAGGCAGCCCCAGCATTTT. The chain is built from TRBV6-1 and TRBJ1-5, with 9 bases that match TRBD1. The CDR3 spans 15 residues. V lost 3 bases and J lost 7; bases outside the gene matches: 7. Germline V CDR1 and CDR2: MNHNS, SASEGT.

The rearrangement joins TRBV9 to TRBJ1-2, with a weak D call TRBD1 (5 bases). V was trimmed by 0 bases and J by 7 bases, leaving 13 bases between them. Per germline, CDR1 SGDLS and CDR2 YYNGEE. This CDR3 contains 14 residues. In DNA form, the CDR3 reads TGTGCCAGCAGCGTAGTAGCGGGGACCGCTGGCTACACCTTC. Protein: CASSVVAGTAGYTF.

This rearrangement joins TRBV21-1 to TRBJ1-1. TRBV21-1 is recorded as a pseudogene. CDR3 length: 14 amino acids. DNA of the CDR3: TGTGCCAGCAGCTTCGATCTAAGTGCCACTGAAGCTTTCTTT. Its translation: CASSFDLSATEAFF.

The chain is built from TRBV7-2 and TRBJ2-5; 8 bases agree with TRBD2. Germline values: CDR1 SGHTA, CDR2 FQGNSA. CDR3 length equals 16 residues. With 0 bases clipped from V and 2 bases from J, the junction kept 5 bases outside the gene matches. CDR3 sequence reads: CASSLAPSGLQETQYF. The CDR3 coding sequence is TGTGCCAGCAGCTTAGCTCCTAGCGGGCTACAAGAGACCCAGTACTTC.

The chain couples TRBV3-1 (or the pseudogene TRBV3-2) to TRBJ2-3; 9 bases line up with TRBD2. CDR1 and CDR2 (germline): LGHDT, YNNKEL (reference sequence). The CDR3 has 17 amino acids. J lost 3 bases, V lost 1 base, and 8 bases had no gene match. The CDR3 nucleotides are TGTGCCAGCAGCCAAGTCGGCGGGAGGGCCAGGACAGATACGCAGTATTTT. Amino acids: CASSQVGGRARTDTQYF.

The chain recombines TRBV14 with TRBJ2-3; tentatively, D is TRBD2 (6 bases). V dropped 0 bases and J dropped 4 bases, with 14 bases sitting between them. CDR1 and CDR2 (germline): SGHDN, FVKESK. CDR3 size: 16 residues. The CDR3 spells CASSQEGLASADTQYF. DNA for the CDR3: TGTGCCAGCAGCCAAGAAGGCCTAGCTAGCGCAGATACGCAGTATTTT.

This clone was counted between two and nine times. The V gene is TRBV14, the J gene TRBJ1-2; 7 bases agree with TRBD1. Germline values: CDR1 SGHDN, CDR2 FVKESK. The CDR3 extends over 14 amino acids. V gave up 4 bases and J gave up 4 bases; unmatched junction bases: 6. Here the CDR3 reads CASSPHRGVYGYTF. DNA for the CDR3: TGTGCCAGCAGCCCCCACAGGGGCGTCTATGGCTACACCTTC.

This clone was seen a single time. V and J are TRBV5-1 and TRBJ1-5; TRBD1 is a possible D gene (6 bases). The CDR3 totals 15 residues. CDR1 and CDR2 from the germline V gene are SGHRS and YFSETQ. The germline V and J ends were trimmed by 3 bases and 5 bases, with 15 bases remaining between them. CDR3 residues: CASSSWGGADQPQHF. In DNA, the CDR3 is TGCGCCAGCAGCTCTTGGGGGGGCGCGGATCAGCCCCAGCATTTT.